This T cell receptor beta chain is from a study of beta chain features in type 1 diabetes. Whole-study results and caveats: Among type 1 diabetes patients, VDJ junctions had fewer insertions and more deletions. Moderate yet significant TCRB CDR3 shortening was seen in Type 1 diabetes patients in all four CD4+ subsets. Patients and controls would be equally affected if PCR favored shorter templates.

Donors contributed one heparinised blood draw apiece, averaging about 110 mL. Each population that was sorted was more than 98% pure. Turning to this clone: Antigen unknown.

Reverse transcription of all isolated RNA meant that expressed TCRB transcripts were sequenced. Only in-frame clones appear in the TCRdb table, and some are missing; sequencing was by immunoSEQ multiplex PCR. Altogether 680,000 or so clones are present, around an eighth being singletons, with the ten largest covering about 0.02%. Deletions cut 5 bases from V and 11 bases from J, with 10 bases between. The CDR3 extends over 11 amino acids. The germline gives CDR1 LNHDA, CDR2 SQIVND (reference sequence). The chain employs TRBV19 and TRBJ1-5; D remains unclear. Sample: naive CD4+ T cells from blood. This receptor was identified in a man between 18 and 35 years old with type 1 diabetes. CDR3 sequence (DNA): TGTGCCAGTAGTTCCCCAATGACCCAGCATTTT. As protein: CASSSPMTQHF.